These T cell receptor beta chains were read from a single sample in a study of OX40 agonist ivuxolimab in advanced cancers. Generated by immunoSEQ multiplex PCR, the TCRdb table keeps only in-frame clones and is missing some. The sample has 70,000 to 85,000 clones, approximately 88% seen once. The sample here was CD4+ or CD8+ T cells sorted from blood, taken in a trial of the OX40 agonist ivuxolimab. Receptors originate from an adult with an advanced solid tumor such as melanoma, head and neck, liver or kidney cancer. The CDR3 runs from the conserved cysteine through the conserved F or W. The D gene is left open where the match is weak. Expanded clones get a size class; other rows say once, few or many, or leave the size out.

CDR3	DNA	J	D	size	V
CASSRIAGDTNEQFF	TGCGCCAGCAGCCGTATAGCGGGAGATACCAATGAGCAGTTCTTC	TRBJ2-1	TRBD2	NA	TRBV4-3
CASSLTPRQGNGYTF	TGTGCCAGCAGCTTAACCCCAAGACAAGGGAACGGCTACACCTTC	TRBJ1-2	NA	NA	TRBV7-3
CASSQDFAGTTGELFF	TGTGCCAGCAGCCAAGATTTCGCAGGGACCACCGGGGAGCTGTTTTTT	TRBJ2-2	NA	once	TRBV4-2
CASSFRRLEQYF	TGTGCCAGCAGTTTTCGTCGCTTGGAGCAGTACTTC	TRBJ2-7	NA	NA	TRBV28
CASSLNILSGNTIYF	TGTGCCAGCAGCTTAAATATTCTCTCTGGAAACACCATATATTTT	TRBJ1-3	NA	once	TRBV11-1
CSPSEGETQYF	TGCAGTCCCTCGGAGGGAGAGACCCAGTACTTC	TRBJ2-5	NA	NA	TRBV20-1
CASSISSGGNTGELFF	TGTGCCAGCAGCATATCTAGCGGGGGGAACACCGGGGAGCTGTTTTTT	TRBJ2-2	TRBD2	once	TRBV7-6
CASSLYSEAFF	TGTGCCAGCAGTTTATACTCTGAAGCTTTCTTT	TRBJ1-1	NA	few	TRBV28
CASSLQGAYEQYF	TGTGCCAGCAGCTTACAGGGGGCGTACGAGCAGTACTTC	TRBJ2-7	TRBD1	NA	TRBV5-4
CASSNRTSQYF	TGTGCCAGTAGTAATCGGACATCGCAGTACTTC	TRBJ2-7	NA	few	TRBV19
CASSIPGGPYEQYF	TGTGCCAGCAGTATCCCGGGGGGTCCCTACGAGCAGTACTTC	TRBJ2-7	TRBD2	NA	TRBV28
CASTPYKAATGANVLTF	TGTGCCAGCACCCCGTATAAGGCCGCGACTGGGGCCAACGTCCTGACTTTC	TRBJ2-6	NA	NA	TRBV27
CASSLAGQGYEQYF	TGCGCCAGCAGCTTGGCGGGACAGGGGTACGAGCAGTACTTC	TRBJ2-7	TRBD1	few	TRBV5-1
CASGLSYEGNEQFF	TGTGCCAGTGGCCTTTCCTACGAGGGCAATGAGCAGTTCTTC	TRBJ2-1	NA	NA	TRBV19
CSVGISTDTQYF	TGCAGCGTAGGGATTAGCACAGATACGCAGTATTTT	TRBJ2-3	NA	NA	TRBV29-1
CASTSRRYGTTF	TGTGCCAGCACCTCCAGGAGATATGGGACCACCTTC	TRBJ1-2	NA	NA	TRBV5-8
CASVRDLSSYEQYF	TGTGCCAGCGTGAGGGACCTGAGCTCCTACGAGCAGTACTTC	TRBJ2-7	NA	once	TRBV2
CASSPNNEQFF	TGTGCCAGCTCCCCAAACAATGAGCAGTTCTTC	TRBJ2-1	NA	NA	TRBV18
CASSRLDLNEKLFF	TGTGCCAGCAGCCGGCTTGATCTTAATGAAAAACTGTTTTTT	TRBJ1-4	NA	NA	TRBV5-4
CASSTLTGSYEQYF	TGTGCCAGCAGCACCCTGACAGGCTCCTACGAGCAGTACTTC	TRBJ2-7	NA	NA	TRBV5-6
CASSLEAGPYNEQFF	TGCGCCAGCAGCTTGGAGGCGGGCCCCTACAATGAGCAGTTCTTC	TRBJ2-1	NA	NA	TRBV5-1
CASIFRTRQFF	TGTGCCAGCATCTTTCGGACAAGGCAGTTCTTC	TRBJ2-1	NA	NA	TRBV28
CASSLGQNQQYF	TGTGCCAGCAGTCTCGGACAGAACCAGCAGTACTTC	TRBJ2-7	NA	NA	TRBV28
CASSPLAGSNTGELFF	TGCGCCAGCAGCCCTCTAGCGGGGTCGAACACCGGGGAGCTGTTTTTT	TRBJ2-2	TRBD2	NA	TRBV5-1
CASSSVPGRGQYF	TGTGCCAGCAGCTCGGTCCCGGGACGGGGTCAGTACTTC	TRBJ2-7	NA	NA	TRBV7-2
CASSAGVGSLMGSHNEQFF	TGTGCCAGCAGCGCTGGGGTCGGCAGTCTAATGGGTTCACACAATGAGCAGTTCTTC	TRBJ2-1	NA	NA	TRBV5-6
CASSPGQGLFKNTGELFF	TGTGCCAGCAGCCCTGGACAGGGCCTATTTAAGAACACCGGGGAGCTGTTTTTT	TRBJ2-2	TRBD1	NA	TRBV11-3
CASRSRTSGSGGWFF	TGTGCCAGCAGATCACGGACTAGCGGGTCAGGGGGTTGGTTCTTC	TRBJ2-1	TRBD2	NA	TRBV7-2
CASSPRDRGETQYF	TGTGCCAGCAGTCCCCGGGACCGAGGAGAGACCCAGTACTTC	TRBJ2-5	NA	NA	TRBV28
CASSANSGGREQFF	TGTGCCAGCAGCGCCAATTCTGGGGGCCGCGAGCAGTTCTTC	TRBJ2-1	NA	NA	TRBV14
CASSPGQGEKTQYF	TGTGCCAGCTCACCGGGACAGGGGGAAAAGACCCAGTACTTC	TRBJ2-5	TRBD1	NA	TRBV18
CASSQDFSNQPQHF	TGCGCCAGCAGCCAAGATTTTAGCAATCAGCCCCAGCATTTT	TRBJ1-5	NA	NA	TRBV4-3
CASSSFAGGSYNEQFF	TGTGCCAGCAGCTCCTTTGCAGGGGGCTCCTACAATGAGCAGTTCTTC	TRBJ2-1	TRBD1	NA	TRBV7-6
CASSYLTRTTDTQYF	TGTGCCAGCAGTTACTTGACACGGACTACAGATACGCAGTATTTT	TRBJ2-3	NA	few	TRBV6-5
CASSLGSGNEKLFF	TGTGCCAGCAGCTTAGGGAGCGGTAATGAAAAACTGTTTTTT	TRBJ1-4	NA	NA	TRBV7-2
CASSDGLERELAEQYF	TGTGCCAGCAGTGACGGTTTGGAGCGGGAGCTCGCCGAGCAGTACTTC	TRBJ2-7	TRBD2	NA	TRBV6-4
CASSGNEQFF	TGCGCCAGCAGCGGTAATGAGCAGTTCTTC	TRBJ2-1	NA	few	TRBV5-1
CASSPRFVGDRHNEKLFF	TGTGCCAGCTCACCGAGATTCGTAGGGGACAGGCATAATGAAAAACTGTTTTTT	TRBJ1-4	TRBD1	NA	TRBV18
CASSMIQGRVTEAFF	TGTGCCAGTAGTATGATCCAGGGAAGAGTTACTGAAGCTTTCTTT	TRBJ1-1	NA	NA	TRBV19
CASSPGHMNTEAFF	TGTGCCAGCAGCCCGGGACACATGAACACTGAAGCTTTCTTT	TRBJ1-1	NA	many	TRBV13